These 30 T cell receptor beta chains were sequenced from one sample in a study of cytomegalovirus exposure and HLA in healthy donors (dated by TCRdb to about 2017). The library relied on the immunoSEQ multiplex PCR assay. The multiplex PCR relied on a mix of 60 forward primers for TCR Vbeta segments and 13 reverse primers for TCR Jbeta segments. TCRdb took this table from immuneACCESS and kept in-frame rearrangements with V and J called. Such tables lack part of the clones; where checked against another copy, unresolved V genes explain under half of the gap, and the rest is unexplained. Present in this sample are over 150,000 clones, about 82% of which were seen just once. In total, the top ten clones hold 1% of the sample. The sequenced material came from PBMCs. The receptors were gathered from a woman aged 45-65 years in good health and CMV-seropositive.

This rearrangement joins TRBV28 to TRBJ1-5; no clear D. This CDR3 comprises 11 residues. V was trimmed by 5 bases and J by 4 bases, leaving 3 bases between them. Germline values: CDR1 MDHEN, CDR2 SYDVKM. The CDR3 protein is CASSTNQPQHF. CDR3 sequence (DNA): TGTGCCAGCAGTACTAATCAGCCCCAGCATTTT.

This rearrangement joins TRBV5-1 to TRBJ2-3; D not certain. The V gene lost 1 base and the J gene lost 6 bases, with 6 bases spanning the gap. The length of the CDR3 is 12 residues. Germline V gene lookup returns CDR1 SGHRS and CDR2 YFSETQ. This chain's CDR3 is CASSLMSDTQYF. CDR3 DNA: TGCGCCAGCAGCTTGATGTCGGATACGCAGTATTTT.

The rearrangement joins TRBV19 to TRBJ2-3, with a weak D call TRBD1 (5 bases). The CDR3 covers 14 residues. V was shortened by 8 bases and J by 4 bases, with 16 bases between the two germline ends. Germline CDR1 LNHDA, CDR2 SQIVND (reference sequence). The CDR3 nucleotides are TGTGCCAGTTCATACAAGGGGTGGGCAGATACGCAGTATTTT. Translating gives CASSYKGWADTQYF. Together with reference TRBV19 and TRBJ2-3, the CDR3 gives the full variable domain: DGGITQSPKYLFRKEGQNVTLSCEQNLNHDAMYWYRQDPGQGLRLIYYSQIVNDFQKGDIAEGYSVSREKKESFPLTVTSAQKNPTAFYLCASSYKGWADTQYFGPGTRLTVL.

V and J are TRBV11-3 and TRBJ1-1; D call uncertain. CDR1 and CDR2 (germline): SGHNT, YENEEA. This CDR3 region has 13 residues. Trimming cost V 5 bases and J 0 bases, with 7 bases left between them. In DNA form, the CDR3 reads TGTGCCAGCAGCCGCGATATGAACACTGAAGCTTTCTTT. It codes for CASSRDMNTEAFF. Based on the CDR3 plus reference TRBV11-3 and TRBJ1-1, the full variable domain is EAGVVQSPRYKIIEKKQPVAFWCNPISGHNTLYWYLQNLGQGPELLIRYENEEAVDDSQLPKDRFSAERLKGVDSTLKIQPAELGDSAVYLCASSRDMNTEAFFGQGTRLTVV.

The chain links TRBV19 to TRBJ2-1, with D tentatively TRBD1 (6 bases). This CDR3 is built from 17 residues. In germline, CDR1 is LNHDA, CDR2 SQIVND (reference sequence). V lost 1 base, J lost 5 bases, and 18 bases lay in between. The CDR3 region is CASSIGVWQGTNNEQFF. For the CDR3, the DNA is TGTGCCAGTAGTATAGGGGTCTGGCAGGGGACGAACAATGAGCAGTTCTTC.

The genes are TRBV29-1 and TRBJ1-2, with TRBD1 identical over 10 bases. Germline CDR1 and CDR2: SQVTM and ANQGSEA. The CDR3 totals 13 residues. The trim removed 6 bases at V and 3 bases at J, leaving 4 bases unmatched. CDR3 residues: CSVQDRGDYGYTF. The CDR3 DNA sequence: TGCAGCGTCCAGGACAGGGGGGACTATGGCTACACCTTC.

CDR3 amino acids: CASRARETSDTQYF. The CDR3 region has the DNA TGTGCCAGCAGGGCCCGGGAGACCTCAGATACGCAGTATTTT. The chain recombines TRBV2 with TRBJ2-3; a weak D match, TRBD2 (6 bases). The CDR3 extends over 14 amino acids. Germline CDR1 reads SNHLY; CDR2 reads FYNNEI. Between the trimmed V and J ends, which lost 6 bases and 4 bases, there was a span of 14 bases.

This chain links TRBV7-8 with TRBJ1-3, with 9 bases fitting TRBD1. The CDR3 covers 16 residues. V dropped 5 bases and J dropped 3; count of bases not matched to a gene: 8. Germline CDR1 reads SGHVS; CDR2 reads FQNEAQ. CDR3 nucleotide sequence: TGTGCCAGCAGCACCCCGGACAGGGGCGGTGGAAACACCATATATTTT. Translated: CASSTPDRGGGNTIYF.

A few counts support this clone. Here the CDR3 DNA reads TGTGCCAGCTCACCAAAACAGGGAAGGTTCACCTACGAGCAGTACTTC. Amino acid sequence: CASSPKQGRFTYEQYF. J is TRBJ2-7 and V is TRBV18, with a tentative D call TRBD1 (6 bases). V was pared by 2 bases and J by 2 bases, with 16 bases between. Per germline, CDR1 KGHSH and CDR2 LQKENI. The CDR3 is 16 amino acids.

This sequence joins TRBV28 and TRBJ1-2; D is possibly TRBD1 (6 bases). The CDR3 has 13 residues. In germline, CDR1 is MDHEN, CDR2 SYDVKM. Trimming removed 11 bases from V and 1 base from J, with 14 bases in between. This CDR3 is CAGRGADNYGYTF. In nucleotides, the CDR3 is TGTGCCGGGCGGGGGGCGGATAACTATGGCTACACCTTC.

The CDR3 DNA follows: TGTGCCAGCAGTGCGACAGGGGGGATGAACACTGAAGCTTTCTTT. It is translated as CASSATGGMNTEAFF. This rearrangement joins TRBV2 to TRBJ1-1; 9 bases fit TRBD1. Germline-derived CDR1 and CDR2 are SNHLY and FYNNEI. Losses at the gene ends were 4 bases for V and 0 bases for J; bases not matched to a gene: 3. The CDR3 is 15 amino acids.

This clone appeared a single time. This sequence joins TRBV7-2 and TRBJ2-4; a possible D gene is TRBD2 (5 bases). Germline loops: CDR1 SGHTA, CDR2 FQGNSA. V lost 3 bases and J lost 1, with 10 bases in between. The CDR3 is 15 amino acids. The CDR3 loop is CASSFGGGAKNIQYF. CDR3 in DNA: TGTGCCAGCAGCTTCGGAGGTGGTGCCAAAAACATTCAGTACTTC.

This clone was counted a few times. At the DNA level, this CDR3 is encoded by other sequences in the same sample as well. The rearrangement links TRBV5-5 to TRBJ2-1, with unresolved D. This CDR3 contains 14 residues. In germline, CDR1 is SGHKS, CDR2 YYEKEE (reference sequence). The V and J ends lost 0 bases and 11 bases respectively, with 15 bases between them. CDR3 coding DNA: TGTGCCAGCAGCTTGGTCGCCGGGTTTTCCAAGCAGTTCTTC. As protein: CASSLVAGFSKQFF.

The chain couples TRBV4-1 to TRBJ2-3, with a tentative D call TRBD2 (5 bases). There are 14 residues in the CDR3. The germline gives CDR1 MGHRA, CDR2 YSYEKL. Trimming left V 0 bases short and J 5 bases short, with 9 bases between. CDR3 protein: CASSQELGLDTQYF. DNA of the CDR3: TGCGCCAGCAGCCAAGAACTAGGTCTAGATACGCAGTATTTT.

The chain links TRBV4-1 to TRBJ2-5; 10 nucleotides agree with TRBD2. Germline V gives CDR1 MGHRA, CDR2 YSYEKL. The CDR3 totals 14 residues. J gave up 6 bases and V 4 bases, and 5 bases lay outside the gene matches. CDR3 sequence: CASSLTSGDKTQYF. In DNA form, the CDR3 reads TGCGCCAGCAGCCTAACTAGCGGGGATAAGACCCAGTACTTC.

The chain recombines TRBV27 with TRBJ1-5; D unresolved. The CDR3 has 13 residues. Germline lookup yields CDR1 MNHEY and CDR2 SMNVEV (reference sequence). The V end lost 8 bases, the J end lost 4 bases, and 12 bases lay between the germline ends. The CDR3 region is CASRRGKNQPQHF. As DNA, the CDR3 is TGTGCCAGCCGAAGAGGTAAGAATCAGCCCCAGCATTTT.

The CDR3 region has the DNA TGTGCCAGCAGCACGGGGAATAGCGGGGAGGGCGAGCAGTACTTC. Translating it yields CASSTGNSGEGEQYF. V is TRBV6-5 and J is TRBJ2-7; TRBD2 agrees at 8 bases. Looked up from germline, CDR1 is MNHEY and CDR2 is SVGAGI. V gave up 6 bases and J gave up 6 bases; unmatched junction bases: 13. This CDR3 has 15 amino acids.

V and J are TRBV2 and TRBJ1-1; D is ambiguous. This CDR3 has 12 amino acids. Germline V gene sequence: CDR1 SNHLY, CDR2 FYNNEI. V was cut by 8 bases and J by 1 base, with 8 bases left in between. DNA for the CDR3: TGTGCCAGCCGACGACAGAACACTGAAGCTTTCTTT. Amino acids: CASRRQNTEAFF.

This clone has only a few counts. The J gene is TRBJ1-1, the V gene TRBV2; no reliable D call. Germline V gene data show CDR1 as SNHLY and CDR2 as FYNNEI. This CDR3 is 13 amino acids long. V lost 8 bases and J lost 3, with 13 bases in between. The CDR3 is CASLFNGDTEAFF. DNA of the CDR3: TGTGCCAGCCTTTTCAACGGGGACACTGAAGCTTTCTTT.

The chain uses TRBV7-3 and TRBJ2-1; TRBD1 matches at 7 bases. Germline CDR1 SGHTA, CDR2 FQGTGA. The CDR3 consists of 15 residues. The V and J ends lost 2 bases and 5 bases, in that order; junction bases with no gene match: 6. The CDR3 loop reads CASSLWGQMDNEQFF. For the CDR3, the DNA is TGTGCCAGCAGCTTATGGGGACAGATGGACAATGAGCAGTTCTTC.

The chain is built from TRBV4-3 and TRBJ2-7; 7 bases match TRBD2. The V gene's germline CDR1 is LGHNA and CDR2 YSLEER. Unmatched junction bases numbered 6, after V lost 3 bases and J lost 7 bases. The CDR3 spans 13 residues. The CDR3 nucleotides are TGCGCCAGCAGCCAGATGGACGGGGGGGAGCAGTACTTC. As protein: CASSQMDGGEQYF.

V and J are TRBV5-6 and TRBJ2-1; D is perhaps TRBD2 (6 bases). V dropped 5 bases and J dropped 5 bases, with 17 bases sitting between them. This CDR3 has 15 amino acids. The germline V gene has CDR1 SGHDT and CDR2 YYEEEE. This chain's CDR3 is CASSQDSVADNEQFF. Written as DNA, the CDR3 is TGTGCCAGCAGTCAAGACTCGGTAGCGGACAATGAGCAGTTCTTC.

V usage is TRBV5-1 and J usage is TRBJ1-2; maybe TRBD1 (6 bases). CDR3 length: 13 residues. Germline-derived CDR1 and CDR2 are SGHRS and YFSETQ. V was shortened by 2 bases and J by 5 bases, with 10 bases between the two germline ends. The CDR3 here is CASSFSGEYGYTF. CDR3 nucleotides: TGCGCCAGCAGCTTTTCAGGGGAGTATGGCTACACCTTC.

The CDR3: CASSLYAMNTEAFF. As DNA, the CDR3 is TGTGCCAGCAGCTTATACGCTATGAACACTGAAGCTTTCTTT. V usage is TRBV7-9 and J usage is TRBJ1-1; D remains ambiguous. The CDR3 covers 14 residues. V gave up 2 bases and J gave up 0 bases, with 7 bases separating them. CDR1 is SEHNR and CDR2 is FQNEAQ in the germline V gene (reference sequence).

CDR3 region: CASSQTGGAGGNTIYF. For the CDR3, the DNA is TGTGCCAGCAGTCAAACAGGGGGCGCGGGTGGAAACACCATATATTTT. The rearrangement joins TRBV7-2 to TRBJ1-3, with 9 bases fitting TRBD1. Losses at the gene ends were 6 bases for V and 3 bases for J; bases not matched to a gene: 9. The CDR3 length is 16 residues. CDR1 SGHTA and CDR2 FQGNSA come from the germline V gene.

The chain has TRBV11-2 and TRBJ2-1; D is unresolved. The germline V gene has CDR1 SGHAT and CDR2 FQNNGV. Trimming stripped 3 bases from V and 3 bases from J, with 9 bases between. The CDR3 is 14 amino acids. The CDR3 here is CASSFDRDYNEQFF. The DNA of the CDR3 is TGTGCCAGCAGCTTTGATCGAGACTACAATGAGCAGTTCTTC.

The chain couples TRBV7-2 to TRBJ2-7, with 7 nucleotides matching TRBD2. The CDR3 is made up of 16 amino acids. With V trimmed by 5 bases and J by 3 bases, 13 bases remained unmatched. From germline, CDR1 is SGHTA and CDR2 FQGNSA. CDR3: CASSPYNAGTIYEQYF. The CDR3 DNA sequence: TGTGCCAGCAGCCCATACAACGCCGGGACTATCTACGAGCAGTACTTC.

There are a few counts of this clone. The chain recombines TRBV5-1 with TRBJ2-4; TRBD1 agrees at 7 bases. Unmatched junction bases numbered 5, after V lost 1 base and J lost 1 base. The CDR3 has 16 residues. Germline values: CDR1 SGHRS, CDR2 YFSETQ. The CDR3 nucleotides read TGCGCCAGCAGCTTGAGGTTGACAGGGGCCAAAAACATTCAGTACTTC. Amino acid sequence: CASSLRLTGAKNIQYF.

The gene calls are TRBV18 and TRBJ2-5; TRBD2 matches at 7 bases. The V and J ends lost 3 bases and 2 bases, in that order; junction bases with no gene match: 9. Germline CDR1 is KGHSH and CDR2 is LQKENI. This CDR3 has 16 amino acids. The CDR3 spells CASSPGLLAEQETQYF. As DNA, the CDR3 is TGTGCCAGCTCACCGGGCCTCCTAGCGGAGCAAGAGACCCAGTACTTC.

The chain recombines TRBV30 with TRBJ1-1; D is undetermined. CDR1 and CDR2 (germline): GTSNPN, SVGIG (reference sequence). The CDR3 length is 14 residues. Trimming left V 1 base short and J 3 bases short, with 12 bases between. This chain's CDR3 is CAWSASGSHTEAFF. CDR3 nucleotides: TGTGCCTGGAGTGCCTCGGGGAGCCACACTGAAGCTTTCTTT. Full variable domain (outside the CDR3, taken from reference TRBV30 and TRBJ1-1): SQTIHQWPATLVQPVGSPLSLECTVEGTSNPNLYWYRQAAGRGLQLLFYSVGIGQISSEVPQNLSASRPQDRQFILSSKKLLLSDSGFYLCAWSASGSHTEAFFGQGTRLTVV.